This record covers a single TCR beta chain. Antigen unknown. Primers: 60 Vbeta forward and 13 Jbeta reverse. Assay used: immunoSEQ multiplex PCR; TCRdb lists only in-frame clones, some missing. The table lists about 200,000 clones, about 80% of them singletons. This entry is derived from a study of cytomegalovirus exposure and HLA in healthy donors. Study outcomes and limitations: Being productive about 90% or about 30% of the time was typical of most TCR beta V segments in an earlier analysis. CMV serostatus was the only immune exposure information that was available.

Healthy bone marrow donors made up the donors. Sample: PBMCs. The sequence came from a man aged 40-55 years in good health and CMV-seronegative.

In nucleotides, the CDR3 is TGTGCCAGCAGCTTGGCCGGGAGCGTCGTTACGCAGTATTTT. It is translated as CASSLAGSVVTQYF. The chain combines TRBV5-4 with TRBJ2-3; weak D call: TRBD2 (6 bases). Deletions cut 0 bases from V and 8 bases from J, with 13 bases between. CDR1 is SGHNT and CDR2 is YYREEE in the germline V gene (reference sequence). The CDR3 runs to 14 residues.